The 12 T cell receptor beta chains listed next were all sequenced from one sample in a study of shared clonotypes between healthy human individuals. The method was immunoSEQ multiplex PCR; TCRdb's version includes in-frame clones alone and lacks a portion of them. There are about 2 million clones in the sample; roughly 94% occur only once, and 0.13% lies in the top ten. The sample consisted of naive CD4+ T cells sorted from blood. Subset: CD45RA+ positively selected. The source of these receptors is a man younger than 35 in good health.

J is TRBJ2-4 and V is TRBV30, with D perhaps given as TRBD1 or TRBD2 (6 bases each). CDR1 and CDR2 from the germline V gene are GTSNPN and SVGIG (reference sequence). V shed 1 base and J shed 5 bases, with 9 bases lying between them. The CDR3 covers 13 residues. The CDR3 DNA is TGTGCCTGGAGTGGGGGGGCCGAAAACATTCAGTACTTC. As protein: CAWSGGAENIQYF.

In its sample, this clone was seen once. The gene calls are TRBV9 and TRBJ1-1; the D gene is possibly TRBD1 (6 bases). This CDR3 spans 14 amino acids. Germline CDR1 SGDLS, CDR2 YYNGEE. V dropped 4 bases and J dropped 4 bases, with 14 bases sitting between them. CDR3 sequence reads: CASSMSPRGTEAFF. CDR3 nucleotides: TGTGCCAGCAGCATGAGTCCCAGGGGCACTGAAGCTTTCTTT.

The chain is built from TRBV4-1 and TRBJ2-3; D is ambiguous. Germline V gene sequence: CDR1 MGHRA, CDR2 YSYEKL. V was trimmed by 0 bases and J by 2 bases, leaving 9 bases between them. The CDR3 is made up of 15 amino acids. The CDR3 spells CASSQDLLHTDTQYF. DNA of the CDR3: TGCGCCAGCAGCCAAGATCTACTCCACACAGATACGCAGTATTTT.

CDR3 DNA: TGTGCCAGCAGTTTACCAGGGCTCTTAGGGGGGGAGACCCAGTACTTC. Residues: CASSLPGLLGGETQYF. V is TRBV28 and J is TRBJ2-5; either TRBD1 or TRBD2 may fit D (6 bases each). The CDR3 spans 16 residues. The V and J ends lost 2 bases and 5 bases respectively, with 18 bases between them. In germline, CDR1 is MDHEN, CDR2 SYDVKM.

The rearrangement uses TRBV11-2 and TRBJ2-5, with 12 bases matching TRBD2. Trimming at V came to 5 bases and at J to 5 bases, leaving 6 bases not matched to a gene. The CDR3 consists of 15 residues. Germline-derived CDR1 and CDR2 are SGHAT and FQNNGV. CDR3 residues: CASSTTSGSQETQYF. The CDR3 DNA reads as TGTGCCAGCAGCACGACTAGCGGGAGCCAGGAGACCCAGTACTTC.

Regarding this clone: The sample contains more than one DNA sequence encoding this CDR3. V gene TRBV10-3 combines with J gene TRBJ2-7; D is ambiguous. V lost 6 bases, J lost 0 bases, and 6 bases lay in between. This CDR3 has 12 amino acids. Germline V lookup: CDR1 ENHRY, CDR2 SYGVKD. The CDR3 sequence: CAISGLSYEQYF. In DNA form, the CDR3 reads TGTGCCATCAGCGGGCTCTCCTACGAGCAGTACTTC.

The chain employs TRBV4-1 and TRBJ1-3, with D possibly TRBD1 on 5 matching bases. The germline V and J ends were trimmed by 1 base and 2 bases, with 18 bases remaining between them. The germline V gene has CDR1 MGHRA and CDR2 YSYEKL. The CDR3 is 18 amino acids. The CDR3 DNA is TGCGCCAGCAGCCAAGCCGCCCCATCCGCAGGGACTGGAAACACCATATATTTT. It encodes CASSQAAPSAGTGNTIYF.

The chain uses TRBV19 and TRBJ1-6; D might be TRBD1 (5 bases). Germline V gene sequence: CDR1 LNHDA, CDR2 SQIVND (reference sequence). The CDR3 totals 13 residues. Trimming shortened V by 6 bases and J by 7 bases, and 10 bases separated the two germline ends. The CDR3 DNA sequence: TGTGCCAGTAGAGGGGATCCAAATTCACCCCTCCACTTT. Protein: CASRGDPNSPLHF.

CDR3 nucleotides: TGTGCCAGTACTTCTTCCGTGGAAAAACTGTTTTTT. Translation gives CASTSSVEKLFF. This chain links TRBV28 with TRBJ1-4; D remains unclear. CDR3 length: 12 residues. Between the trimmed V and J ends, which lost 9 bases and 8 bases, there was a span of 13 bases. Germline CDR1 and CDR2: MDHEN and SYDVKM. The full variable domain, rest sourced from reference TRBV28 and TRBJ1-4, is DVKVTQSSRYLVKRTGEKVFLECVQDMDHENMFWYRQDPGLGLRLIYFSYDVKMKEKGDIPEGYSVSREKKERFSLILESASTNQTSMYLCASTSSVEKLFFGSGTQLSVL.

For this clone: A junction boundary mismatches the germline segment, possibly from a read error. The V call is TRBV30, the J call TRBJ2-6; unclear D gene. Germline CDR1 reads GTSNPN; CDR2 reads SVGIG (reference sequence). This CDR3 has 13 residues. Written as DNA, the CDR3 is TGTGCCCGGAGCTTCTCTGGGGCCAACGTCCTGACTTTC. It codes for CARSFSGANVLTF. Looking up the rest from reference TRBV30 and TRBJ2-6 gives the full variable domain: SQTIHQWPATLVQPVGSPLSLECTVEGTSNPNLYWYRQAAGRGLQLLFYSVGIGQISSEVPQNLSASRPQDRQFILSSKKLLLSDSGFYLCARSFSGANVLTFGAGSRLTVL.

The rearrangement uses TRBV4-1 and TRBJ1-2; D call uncertain. Trimming left V 0 bases short and J 0 bases short, with 11 bases between. The CDR3 sequence is 16 residues long. From germline, CDR1 is MGHRA and CDR2 YSYEKL. The CDR3 is CASSQDPGLANYGYTF. The CDR3 nucleotides read TGCGCCAGCAGCCAAGATCCAGGACTGGCTAACTATGGCTACACCTTC.

This rearrangement joins TRBV18 to TRBJ2-2; D unclear. V lost 2 bases to trimming and J lost 1 base, with 5 bases between them. Germline V gene sequence: CDR1 KGHSH, CDR2 LQKENI. There are 14 residues in the CDR3. For the CDR3, the DNA is TGTGCCAGCTCACCAACACAGAACACCGGGGAGCTGTTTTTT. This translates into CASSPTQNTGELFF.